These 20 T cell receptor beta chains were all obtained from the same sample, sequenced in a study of T-cell memory formation after mild COVID-19. Each CDR3 protein is one row after TCRdb ran MiXCR on the 5' RACE reads. The sample carries over 10,000 distinct CDR3 sequences, 12% recorded once. The sample consisted of PBMCs or a T cell subset sorted from them (not recorded which). Receptors originate from an adult woman who had mild COVID-19 (a few samples of this study predate the infection). Cell type and time point are not known.

This clonotype occurred many times. The rearrangement joins TRBV7-6 to TRBJ2-1, with D possibly being TRBD1 (8 bases). Germline assignment: CDR1 SGHVS and CDR2 FNYEAQ. The CDR3 has 21 amino acids. V was trimmed by 4 bases and J by 8 bases, leaving 36 bases between them. DNA of the CDR3: TGTGCCAGCAGCTCACCTTCGGAGCAGGGGGCAGTGGCGGGAGTCGTGTATGAGCAGTTCTTC. This encodes CASSSPSEQGAVAGVVYEQFF.

This clonotype rates as medium-sized. This sequence joins TRBV7-2 and TRBJ2-1, with a tentative D call TRBD1 (5 bases). Germline CDR1 SGHTA, CDR2 FQGNSA. Trimming shortened V by 5 bases and J by 4 bases, and 12 bases separated the two germline ends. The CDR3 sequence is 14 residues long. The CDR3, as DNA: TGTGCCAGCAGCCGACAGACGGTTTACAATGAGCAGTTCTTC. It codes for CASSRQTVYNEQFF.

In this sample, this clonotype turned up many times. The chain combines TRBV5-1 with TRBJ2-5, with D hard to call. In germline, CDR1 is SGHRS, CDR2 YFSETQ. The ends were cut back, 0 bases at V and 3 bases at J, with 3 bases in the middle. This CDR3 is built from 12 residues. Here the CDR3 DNA reads TGCGCCAGCAGCTTGGGTGAAGAGACCCAGTACTTC. This sequence encodes CASSLGEETQYF.

This chain connects TRBV7-2 to TRBJ1-1; TRBD1 matches 7 bases. Trimming removed 2 bases from V and 1 base from J; junction bases left unmatched: 10. CDR1 and CDR2 from the germline V gene are SGHTA and FQGNSA. The CDR3 covers 17 residues. This CDR3 is CASSLRPGGGANTEAFF. The CDR3, as DNA: TGTGCCAGCAGCTTAAGGCCAGGGGGTGGAGCGAACACTGAAGCTTTCTTT.

This clonotype was detected many times. The V call is TRBV7-9, the J call TRBJ2-3; D gene uncertain. Trimming cost V 1 base and J 0 bases, with 14 bases left between them. Germline V gives CDR1 SEHNR, CDR2 FQNEAQ (reference sequence). This CDR3 has 17 residues. CDR3 amino acids: CASSLVGGQLSTDTQYF. The CDR3 DNA reads TGTGCCAGCAGCTTAGTAGGTGGGCAGTTAAGCACAGATACGCAGTATTTT.

This clonotype was seen many times. The chain is built from TRBV5-4 and TRBJ2-1; D uncertain. The ends were cut back, 0 bases at V and 2 bases at J, with 12 bases in the middle. CDR1 and CDR2 (germline): SGHNT, YYREEE (reference sequence). The CDR3 runs to 16 residues. The CDR3 DNA sequence: TGTGCCAGCAGCTTGGAAGGCCCAGTGGCCTACAATGAGCAGTTCTTC. It specifies CASSLEGPVAYNEQFF.

This clonotype was detected ten times or more. The chain joins TRBV5-1 to TRBJ2-5; 9 nucleotides match TRBD1. Germline-derived CDR1 and CDR2 are SGHRS and YFSETQ. V dropped 4 bases and J dropped 5; count of bases not matched to a gene: 9. There are 15 residues in the CDR3. CDR3 coding DNA: TGCGCCAGCAGCGCGGGACAGGGAGTGGGGGAGACCCAGTACTTC. This translates into CASSAGQGVGETQYF. Complete variable domain (other parts from reference TRBV5-1 and TRBJ2-5): KAGVTQTPRYLIKTRGQQVTLSCSPISGHRSVSWYQQTPGQGLQFLFEYFSETQRNKGNFPGRFSGRQFSNSRSEMNVSTLELGDSALYLCASSAGQGVGETQYFGPGTRLLVL.

This clonotype was counted ten times or more. This rearrangement joins TRBV27 to TRBJ2-7; possibly TRBD1 or TRBD2 for D (5 bases each). V was trimmed by 1 base and J by 0 bases, leaving 7 bases between them. CDR3 length: 14 residues. Germline V CDR1 and CDR2: MNHEY, SMNVEV (reference sequence). The CDR3 spells CASSLWGYSYEQYF. The CDR3 DNA sequence: TGTGCCAGCAGTTTATGGGGGTACTCCTACGAGCAGTACTTC.

As to this clonotype: A much larger clone differs from this one at a single base, so this may be a read error. The rearrangement uses TRBV11-3 and TRBJ2-1; 7 nucleotides line up with TRBD1. The CDR3 loop spans 14 amino acids. J was trimmed by 7 bases and V by 4 bases; bases with no gene match: 7. Germline loops: CDR1 SGHNT, CDR2 YENEEA. CDR3 residues: CASSYRDRRNEQFF. For the CDR3, the DNA is TGTGCCAGCAGCTACCGGGACAGAAGAAATGAGCAGTTCTTC.

The rearrangement joins TRBV7-6 to TRBJ2-7, with D possibly being TRBD1 (5 bases). Per the germline V gene, CDR1 is SGHVS and CDR2 is FNYEAQ. The germline V and J ends were trimmed by 0 bases and 3 bases, with 9 bases remaining between them. The CDR3 is 14 residues long. CDR3 sequence: CASSLAQARYEQYF. DNA for the CDR3: TGTGCCAGCAGCTTAGCACAGGCTCGCTACGAGCAGTACTTC.

This clonotype was seen repeatedly, ten times or more. J is TRBJ2-7 and V is TRBV14, with 13 bases identical to TRBD2. CDR3 length: 19 amino acids. V trimming: 0 bases; J trimming: 2 bases; junction bases outside the gene matches: 10. Germline V gives CDR1 SGHDN, CDR2 FVKESK. CDR3 loop: CASSQESGLAGAGPYEQYF. The CDR3 DNA is TGTGCCAGCAGCCAAGAGTCCGGACTAGCGGGAGCAGGGCCCTACGAGCAGTACTTC.

The sample holds many counts of this clonotype. V usage is TRBV5-5 and J usage is TRBJ1-1; no reliable D call. This CDR3 region has 15 residues. The germline V and J ends were trimmed by 4 bases and 0 bases, with 13 bases remaining between them. Germline lookup yields CDR1 SGHKS and CDR2 YYEKEE (reference sequence). The CDR3, as DNA: TGTGCCAGCAGCCAAACAGAAACCTTGAACACTGAAGCTTTCTTT. Translation: CASSQTETLNTEAFF. Drawing the rest from reference TRBV5-5 and TRBJ1-1, the complete variable domain is DAGVTQSPTHLIKTRGQQVTLRCSPISGHKSVSWYQQVLGQGPQFIFQYYEKEERGRGNFPDRFSARQFPNYSSELNVNALLLGDSALYLCASSQTETLNTEAFFGQGTRLTVV.

The table lists this clonotype with many counts. J is TRBJ2-7 and V is TRBV4-1; D is unresolved. V was trimmed by 0 bases and J by 3 bases, leaving 6 bases between them. The CDR3 runs to 13 residues. Germline V gene sequence: CDR1 MGHRA, CDR2 YSYEKL. The CDR3 here is CASSQERIYEQYF. DNA of the CDR3: TGCGCCAGCAGCCAAGAGCGAATCTACGAGCAGTACTTC.

The chain employs TRBV6-6 and TRBJ2-1, with TRBD2 matching 8 bases. V was clipped by 8 bases and J by 0 bases; unmatched bases: 6. Germline CDR1 MNHNY, CDR2 SVGAGI (reference sequence). The length of the CDR3 is 15 residues. The CDR3 spells CASGLAVSSYNEQFF. DNA for the CDR3: TGTGCCAGCGGACTAGCTGTGAGCTCCTACAATGAGCAGTTCTTC.

This chain uses TRBV29-1 with TRBJ2-6; D is possibly TRBD2 (6 bases). CDR3 length: 15 amino acids. Germline CDR1 and CDR2: SQVTM and ANQGSEA. Trimming pared 4 bases from V and 1 base from J, leaving 11 bases between. Here the CDR3 reads CSVGGGGSGANVLTF. The CDR3 region has the DNA TGCAGCGTTGGGGGCGGAGGGTCTGGGGCCAACGTCCTGACTTTC.

This clonotype was counted at least ten times. The chain employs TRBV7-9 and TRBJ1-2; D remains unclear. CDR1 is SEHNR, CDR2 FQNEAQ, per germline (reference sequence). This CDR3 has 12 residues. Trimming took off 5 bases at V and 4 bases at J, with 8 bases between the two ends. CDR3 loop: CASSPPGYGYTF. As DNA, the CDR3 is TGTGCCAGCAGCCCTCCTGGCTATGGCTACACCTTC. Full variable domain (outside the CDR3, taken from reference TRBV7-9 and TRBJ1-2): DTGVSQNPRHKITKRGQNVTFRCDPISEHNRLYWYRQTLGQGPEFLTYFQNEAQLEKSRLLSDRFSAERPKGSFSTLEIQRTEQGDSAMYLCASSPPGYGYTFGSGTRLTVV.

This clonotype appeared many times. This chain connects TRBV12-3 or TRBV12-4 to TRBJ2-3; D tentatively reads TRBD1 or TRBD2 (6 bases each). This CDR3 has 14 residues. Trimming left V 7 bases short and J 3 bases short, with 14 bases between. The CDR3 nucleotides read TGTGCCAGCAAGCCGGGGGCGAGGACAGATACGCAGTATTTT. Protein product: CASKPGARTDTQYF.

Sample share makes this clonotype medium-sized. The V call is TRBV20-1, the J call TRBJ1-1; D remains ambiguous. The CDR3 totals 12 residues. V was cut by 7 bases and J by 5 bases, with 14 bases left in between. CDR1 and CDR2 from the germline V gene are DFQATT and SNEGSKA (reference sequence). The CDR3 sequence: CSGGRRETEAFF. In nucleotides, the CDR3 is TGCAGTGGCGGCAGGCGGGAGACTGAAGCTTTCTTT.

This clonotype was counted only a few times. This sequence joins TRBV2 and TRBJ2-7, with D unclear. CDR1 and CDR2 (germline): SNHLY, FYNNEI. This CDR3 contains 14 residues. Trimming pared 6 bases from V and 3 bases from J, leaving 15 bases between. The CDR3 bases are TGTGCCAGCAGCCTTGATTCTCTAATCTACGAGCAGTACTTC. Its translation: CASSLDSLIYEQYF.

The V gene is TRBV7-3, the J gene TRBJ2-2, with D hard to call. V was pared by 5 bases and J by 6 bases, with 13 bases between. The length of the CDR3 is 14 residues. Germline V gene data show CDR1 as SGHTA and CDR2 as FQGTGA. The CDR3 DNA reads TGTGCCAGCAGCCCTAGTCGGTCCCCCGGGGAGCTGTTTTTT. Protein sequence: CASSPSRSPGELFF.